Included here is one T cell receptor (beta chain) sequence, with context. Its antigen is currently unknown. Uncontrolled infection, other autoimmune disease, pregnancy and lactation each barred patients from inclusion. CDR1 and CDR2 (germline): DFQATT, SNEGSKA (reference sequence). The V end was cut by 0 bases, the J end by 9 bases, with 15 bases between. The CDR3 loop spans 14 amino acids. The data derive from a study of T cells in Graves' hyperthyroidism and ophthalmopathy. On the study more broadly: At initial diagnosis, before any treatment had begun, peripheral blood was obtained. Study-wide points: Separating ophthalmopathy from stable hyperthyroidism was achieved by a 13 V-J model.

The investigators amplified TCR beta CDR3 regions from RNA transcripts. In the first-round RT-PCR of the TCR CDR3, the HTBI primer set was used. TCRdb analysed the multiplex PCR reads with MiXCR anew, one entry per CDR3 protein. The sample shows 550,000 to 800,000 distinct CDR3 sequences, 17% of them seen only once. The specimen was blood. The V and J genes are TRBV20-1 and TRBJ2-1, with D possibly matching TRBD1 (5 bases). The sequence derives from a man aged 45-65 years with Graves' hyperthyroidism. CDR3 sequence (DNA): TGCAGTGCTAGAGATGGGTCTTGGGGCGGTGAGCAGTTCTTC. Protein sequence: CSARDGSWGGEQFF.